A selection of T cell receptor beta chains follows, all from one sample in a study of CD8+CD57+ T cells in acquired aplastic anemia. One entry per CDR3 protein, called by TCRdb with MiXCR from the reads. The table records about 160,000 distinct CDR3 sequences, less than 50% of them present only once. Sequenced sample: sorted CD4+, CD8+, or CD8+CD57+ T cells (not recorded which) from PBMCs. The receptors originated from a human donor with aplastic anemia. CDR3s include the opening cysteine and the closing phenylalanine or tryptophan. Each record gives: CDR3 length, J gene, V gene, D gene, clone size, CDR3 DNA, CDR3 protein. D genes are given only for firm matches. Clone size is given for some rows only: seen once, a few or many times, or a class if the clone is expanded.

>14|TRBJ2-1|TRBV20-1|TRBD1|many
TGCAGTGCTCCGGACAGGTATACCTACAATGAGCAGTTCTTC
CSAPDRYTYNEQFF
>11|TRBJ2-2|TRBV27|.|many
TGTGCCAGCAGCCGGGGTTCTGAGCTGTTTTTT
CASSRGSELFF
>13|TRBJ1-6|TRBV2|TRBD1|once
TGTGCCATCTCCGGGACAGAGAATTCACCCCTCCACTTT
CAISGTENSPLHF
>15|TRBJ2-3|TRBV10-3|.|many
TGTGCCACCACGGGGGCGAGGGGTGGCACAGATACGCAGTATTTT
CATTGARGGTDTQYF
>13|TRBJ2-1|TRBV24-1|.|few
TGTGCCACCAGTGGAGGAGTATACAATGAGCAGTTCTTC
CATSGGVYNEQFF
>14|TRBJ2-1|TRBV2|.|few
TGTGCCAGCAATCGGCAGGGGAGGGACAATGAGCAGTTCTTC
CASNRQGRDNEQFF
>15|TRBJ2-5|TRBV5-1|TRBD2|many
TGCGCCAGCAGCTTCCCGGGACTAGCGGAAGAGACCCAGTACTTC
CASSFPGLAEETQYF
>15|TRBJ2-7|TRBV6-1|TRBD1|many
TGTGCCAGCGGAATTCGGGACAGGGGGCCTCCCGAGCAGTACTTC
CASGIRDRGPPEQYF
>13|TRBJ1-5|TRBV10-3|.|.
TGTGCCATCACAGGGACAACGGATCAGCCCCAGCATTTT
CAITGTTDQPQHF
>15|TRBJ2-1|TRBV20-1|.|many
TGCAGTGCTAGGGAGTCACGGACTGGACGCAATGAGCAGTTCTTC
CSARESRTGRNEQFF
>13|TRBJ2-1|TRBV7-7|.|many
TGTGCTAGCTCCGCTGGGGGCCCTCTGGAGCAGTTCTTC
CASSAGGPLEQFF
>12|TRBJ2-7|TRBV3-1|.|many
TGTGCCAGCAGCCAAGGGTTCTACGAGCAGTACTTC
CASSQGFYEQYF
>14|TRBJ1-2|TRBV20-1|.|.
TGCAGTGCTAGAGATCTGGCAGCCTTGGGGGGCTACACCTTC
CSARDLAALGGYTF
>15|TRBJ1-2|TRBV25-1|TRBD1|many
TGTGCCAGCAGTGGGGGGACAGGGAGTATAAATGGCTACACCTTC
CASSGGTGSINGYTF
>14|TRBJ2-1|TRBV18|TRBD2|few
TGTGCCAGCTCAGCCGGGACTAGCGGCAATGAGCAGTTCTTC
CASSAGTSGNEQFF
>13|TRBJ1-5|TRBV12-3/TRBV12-4|.|.
TGTGCCAGCAGCCCCTATCGCAATCAGCCCCAGCATTTT
CASSPYRNQPQHF
>16|TRBJ2-7|TRBV6-5|.|once
TGTGCCAGCAGTTACTCGGGGGGGCAGCGCTCCTACGAGCAGTACTTC
CASSYSGGQRSYEQYF
>14|TRBJ2-2|TRBV24-1|.|.
TGTGCCACTAGTGATTTGATGTTGGCCGGGGAGCTGTTTTTT
CATSDLMLAGELFF
>13|TRBJ2-7|TRBV20-1|.|.
TGCAGTGCTAGGGACCGTCTCTCCTACGAGCAGTACTTC
CSARDRLSYEQYF
>12|TRBJ2-7|TRBV10-3|.|many
TGTGCCATCAGTGAGTCGCCCTACGAGCAGTACTTC
CAISESPYEQYF
>15|TRBJ1-2|TRBV2|TRBD1|.
TGTGCCAGCAGTGGAGCGCTAAAGGGGGCGGAAGGCTACACCTTC
CASSGALKGAEGYTF
>12|TRBJ2-2|TRBV9|.|many
TGTGCCAGCAGCGTAGGGTCCGGGGAGCTGTTTTTT
CASSVGSGELFF
>13|TRBJ1-2|TRBV20-1|TRBD1|.
TGCAGTGCTCTAACAGGGGGCGGCTATGGCTACACCTTC
CSALTGGGYGYTF
>16|TRBJ2-7|TRBV29-1|.|.
TGCAGCGTTTCGGACAGCGGAGTTTTAGGCTCCTACGAGCAGTACTTC
CSVSDSGVLGSYEQYF
>13|TRBJ2-7|TRBV5-8|.|.
TGTGCCAGCAGCTGGGCAGGTCTCGACGAGCAGTACTTC
CASSWAGLDEQYF
>15|TRBJ2-7|TRBV5-6|.|many
TGTGCCAGCAGCTTGGGACAGGCGCCTTCCTACGAGCAGTACTTC
CASSLGQAPSYEQYF
>13|TRBJ2-1|TRBV5-1|TRBD1|.
TGCGCCAGCAGCTTGGGCCGGGACAGAGAGCAGTTCTTC
CASSLGRDREQFF
>14|TRBJ2-1|TRBV10-3|.|.
TGTGCCATCAGTTGGGGCATCAGCGGGAATGAGCAGTTCTTC
CAISWGISGNEQFF
>18|TRBJ2-5|TRBV5-1|TRBD2|many
TGCGCCAGCAGCTTGCCGTGGGCCCTGGGACTAGACCAAGAGACCCAGTACTTC
CASSLPWALGLDQETQYF
>14|TRBJ2-5|TRBV19|.|.
TGTGCCAGTAGTCCTCGAGGAGGGGTTGAGACCCAGTACTTC
CASSPRGGVETQYF
>15|TRBJ2-3|TRBV19|.|.
TGTGCCAGTAGTATAGGGGCGGGACACACAGATACGCAGTATTTT
CASSIGAGHTDTQYF
>16|TRBJ2-2|TRBV19|TRBD2|many
TGTGCCAGTAGTACCATGGGGACTAGGAACACCGGGGAGCTGTTTTTT
CASSTMGTRNTGELFF
>16|TRBJ2-1|TRBV2|.|.
TGTGCCACCGGTGGATGGGCTAGCAGAGACGGAAATGAGCAGTTCTTC
CATGGWASRDGNEQFF
>12|TRBJ2-7|TRBV10-3|.|.
TGTGCCATCAGTGAGTCTTTCCGCGAGCAGTACTTC
CAISESFREQYF
>14|TRBJ2-7|TRBV19|.|many
TGTGCCAGTAGTATAGATCCAGGGACCTACGAGCAGTACTTC
CASSIDPGTYEQYF
>16|TRBJ2-2|TRBV9|.|many
TGTGCCAGCAGCGTAGAAATCCAGGGCCCCGCCGGGGAGCTGTTTTTT
CASSVEIQGPAGELFF
>13|TRBJ1-1|TRBV7-3|.|.
TGTGCCAGCAGCTTCTCGGACGGCACTGAAGCTTTCTTT
CASSFSDGTEAFF
>15|TRBJ1-1|TRBV6-4|TRBD1|once
TGTGCCAGCAGCTTGGAAATTCAGGGGGCTGCTGAAGCTTTCTTT
CASSLEIQGAAEAFF
>12|TRBJ2-7|TRBV7-6|.|.
TGTGCCAGCAGCCCCCATCTCTCCGAGCAGTACTTC
CASSPHLSEQYF
>14|TRBJ2-7|TRBV29-1|.|few
TGCAGCGTTGTAGAGCGCGAGAGCTCCTACGAGCAGTACTTC
CSVVERESSYEQYF
>14|TRBJ2-7|TRBV2|TRBD1|many
TGTGCCAGCATTCCCGGGACAGATACATACGAGCAGTACTTC
CASIPGTDTYEQYF
>14|TRBJ1-2|TRBV6-5|.|.
TGTGCCAGGATACTCTCTTCTGACGCGTATGGCTACACCTTC
CARILSSDAYGYTF
>16|TRBJ2-1|TRBV11-1|TRBD2|.
TGTGCCAGCTCCCCCGGGACTAGCGGGAGTCGCAGTGAGCAGTTCTTC
CASSPGTSGSRSEQFF
>14|TRBJ2-2|TRBV7-9|.|.
TGTGCCAGCAGCTGGCAGGGCCACACCGGGGAGCTGTTTTTT
CASSWQGHTGELFF
>16|TRBJ1-2|TRBV9|.|.
TGTGCCAGCAGCGGAATTATCGGGAGAGGGAGTTATGGCTACACTTTC
CASSGIIGRGSYGYTF